The clone carrying this T cell receptor beta chain was detected a few times. Its antigen is still unknown. With 2 bases clipped from V and 15 bases from J, the junction kept 8 bases outside the gene matches. The germline CDR1 and CDR2 sequences are MNHEY and SVGAGI. CDR3 size: 13 residues. A second PCR, run for about 7 to 11 cycles, used a sample-barcoded 5' primer plus a J-beta primer mix. Each cDNA molecule, via a template-switch adaptor with 12 random nucleotides, was tagged. TCRdb re-called the 5' RACE reads with MiXCR, one entry per CDR3 protein. The sample lists approximately 680,000 distinct CDR3 sequences, less than 40% seen once, with approximately 15% in the top ten. This sample was taken from a study of blood T cells in healthy people across ages. General observations from the study: The long-lived group displayed more naive CD4+ cells, plus higher diversity, than the aged donors did. Researchers judged that diversity estimates from one million T cells fell short of true values. A conclusive naive versus antigen-experienced comparison was prevented by the unsorted PBMCs.

What was sequenced was blood. The rearrangement links TRBV6-5 to TRBJ2-1, with TRBD2 matching 9 bases. The source is a woman older than 75 in good health. CDR3 loop: CASSYLGGGDVFF. DNA of the CDR3: TGTGCCAGCAGTTACCTTGGCGGGGGGGACGTGTTCTTC.